The clone carrying this TCR beta chain was found a few times. As yet, its antigen is unknown. Constant-region reverse primers amplified full-length variable regions, followed by semi-nested Nested Universal Primer A PCR. TCRdb independently ran MiXCR on the 5' RACE reads; one entry per CDR3 protein. The sample records roughly 45,000 distinct CDR3 sequences, approximately 23% being singletons. Cells sorted as Tregs were CD4+, CD25+ and CD127-/low. Study-wide results and limits: Tumor Tregs overlapped most with tumor, then blood, naive CD4+ cells. The larger cohort examined one V-J beta rearrangement, not whole repertoires. Tumor memory CD4+ T cell TCR gene usage was found to cluster with blood and lymph node memory CD4+ cells and with lymph node naive CD4+ cells.

This TCR came from a female donor with breast cancer. The sequenced sample consisted of Tregs sorted from a lymph node.

In DNA, the CDR3 is TGCGCCAGCAGCGCACCCCGGGACGGGAGCTCCTACAATGAGCAGTTCTTC. Amino acid sequence: CASSAPRDGSSYNEQFF. The chain recombines TRBV5-1 with TRBJ2-1; tentative D call: TRBD2 (6 bases). CDR1 is SGHRS, CDR2 YFSETQ, per germline. The CDR3 loop spans 17 amino acids. The V gene lost 4 bases and the J gene lost 0 bases, with 17 bases spanning the gap.